The 25 T cell receptor beta chains listed next were all sequenced from one sample in a study of molecular identifiers for immune sequencing clone quantification. TCRdb reprocessed the PCR reads with MiXCR, giving one entry per CDR3 protein. The data contain 250,000 to 400,000 distinct CDR3 sequences, about a fifth of them singletons. Material: naive CD8+ T cells from blood, with Jurkat cell RNA spiked in. The subset is: FACS-sorted CD8+CD4-CCR7+CD45RA+ naive T cells. Receptors originate from a human donor in good health. Some libraries in this study had Jurkat cell RNA spiked in.

This clonotype was seen repeatedly, ten times or more. V gene TRBV2 combines with J gene TRBJ2-3, with D perhaps being TRBD1 or TRBD2 (5 bases each). The germline gives CDR1 SNHLY, CDR2 FYNNEI. CDR3 size: 16 residues. V was cut by 7 bases and J by 0 bases, with 17 bases left in between. CDR3 sequence reads: CASKTKLGASTDTQYF. The CDR3 nucleotides read TGTGCCAGCAAGACAAAACTCGGGGCAAGCACAGATACGCAGTATTTT.

A note on this clonotype: One junction end does not reproduce the germline sequence, and a read error may be involved. The chain uses TRBV5-1 and TRBJ2-3; 9 bases agree with TRBD1. The CDR3 runs to 15 residues. The V gene's germline CDR1 is SGHRS and CDR2 YFSETQ. In nucleotides, the CDR3 is TGCGCCTGCAGCTTGGGACAGGGTTTCGCAGATACGCAGTATTTT. Its translation: CACSLGQGFADTQYF.

This clonotype has a count of ten or more. The chain links TRBV7-9 to TRBJ2-3, with 7 bases aligning to TRBD2. The germline V gene has CDR1 SEHNR and CDR2 FQNEAQ (reference sequence). The CDR3 contains 15 residues. V lost 5 bases, J lost 2 bases, and 7 bases stayed unmatched. For the CDR3, the DNA is TGTGCCAGCAGCCCTACTAGCGCCCACACAGATACGCAGTATTTT. Amino acid sequence: CASSPTSAHTDTQYF.

This clonotype has ten or more counts. The rearrangement joins TRBV7-9 to TRBJ1-1; 7 nucleotides align to TRBD1. The junction had 10 bases not matched to a gene; V was cut back by 4 bases and J by 5 bases. From germline, CDR1 is SEHNR and CDR2 FQNEAQ (reference sequence). The CDR3 totals 15 residues. Written as DNA, the CDR3 is TGTGCCAGCAGCTGGAAACAGGGGAGGGAAACTGAAGCTTTCTTT. It codes for CASSWKQGRETEAFF.

As to this clonotype: Germline is not matched at one junction end, which may reflect a read error. The genes are TRBV18 and TRBJ2-3; 10 nucleotides align to TRBD2. This CDR3 has 15 residues. CDR1 KGHSH and CDR2 LQKENI come from the germline V gene. CDR3 DNA: TGTGCCAGCTCACGGACTAGCGGAGACACAGATATGCAGTATTTT. As protein: CASSRTSGDTDMQYF. The full variable domain, rest sourced from reference TRBV18 and TRBJ2-3, is NAGVMQNPRHLVRRRGQEARLRCSPMKGHSHVYWYRQLPEEGLKFMVYLQKENIIDESGMPKERFSAEFPKEGPSILRIQQVVRGDSAAYFCASSRTSGDTDMQYFGPGTRLTVL.

V is TRBV11-1 and J is TRBJ2-1; no definite D call. The CDR3 has 11 residues. V lost 5 bases and J 10 bases, leaving 9 bases between the germline ends. Looked up from germline, CDR1 is SGHAT and CDR2 is FQDESV (reference sequence). CDR3 sequence: CASSHDREQFF. DNA of the CDR3: TGTGCCAGCAGCCACGACCGCGAGCAGTTCTTC.

The rearrangement links TRBV7-9 to TRBJ1-6; 7 bases agree with TRBD1. CDR1 is SEHNR, CDR2 FQNEAQ, per germline (reference sequence). V lost 5 bases to trimming and J lost 0 bases; unmatched junction nucleotides: 4. This CDR3 contains 16 residues. CDR3 nucleotide sequence: TGTGCCAGCAGCCTGGGACAGAGCTCCTATAATTCACCCCTCCACTTT. It specifies CASSLGQSSYNSPLHF.

This clonotype appeared a few times. V is TRBV19 and J is TRBJ2-7; 7 bases agree with TRBD2. This CDR3 region has 15 residues. V gave up 3 bases and J gave up 2 bases; unmatched junction bases: 7. Per the germline V gene, CDR1 is LNHDA and CDR2 is SQIVND (reference sequence). The CDR3 is CASSMGREATYEQYF. CDR3 nucleotide sequence: TGTGCCAGTAGTATGGGGAGGGAAGCTACCTACGAGCAGTACTTC.

At least ten counts were recorded for this clonotype. This sequence joins TRBV6-1 and TRBJ2-1, with 9 bases matching TRBD1. V shed 8 bases, J shed 4 bases, and the junction held 6 bases outside the gene matches. Germline lookup yields CDR1 MNHNS and CDR2 SASEGT. This CDR3 region has 14 residues. CDR3 sequence: CASFTGQGYNEQFF. DNA of the CDR3: TGTGCCAGCTTCACTGGACAGGGGTACAATGAGCAGTTCTTC.

This clonotype was counted at least ten times. CDR3 in amino acids: CASSPRTGRHEQYF. The CDR3 coding sequence is TGTGCCAGTAGTCCCCGGACAGGGAGGCACGAGCAGTACTTC. V gene TRBV19 combines with J gene TRBJ2-7; 8 bases line up with TRBD1. With V trimmed by 5 bases and J by 5 bases, 8 bases remained unmatched. There are 14 residues in the CDR3. Germline V gene lookup returns CDR1 LNHDA and CDR2 SQIVND (reference sequence).

Comments on this clonotype: This may arise from a read error, as a much more abundant clone is one base away. V is TRBV20-1 and J is TRBJ1-5; 9 bases agree with TRBD1. Germline V lookup: CDR1 DFQATT, CDR2 SNEGSKA (reference sequence). The CDR3 extends over 17 amino acids. CDR3 amino acids: CGARDGDRAYSNQPQHF. In DNA, the CDR3 is TGCGGTGCTAGAGATGGGGACAGGGCTTATAGCAATCAGCCCCAGCATTTT.

V is TRBV7-2 and J is TRBJ2-3; D may be TRBD2 (6 bases). CDR3 length: 13 residues. The germline gives CDR1 SGHTA, CDR2 FQGNSA. V was clipped by 8 bases and J by 2 bases, with 11 bases between them. The CDR3, as DNA: TGTGCCAGCGGCCGGGACTCCACAGATACGCAGTATTTT. It yields the protein CASGRDSTDTQYF. Full variable domain (outside the CDR3, taken from reference TRBV7-2 and TRBJ2-3): GAGVSQSPSNKVTEKGKDVELRCDPISGHTALYWYRQSLGQGLEFLIYFQGNSAPDKSGLPSDRFSAERTGGSVSTLTIQRTQQEDSAVYLCASGRDSTDTQYFGPGTRLTVL.

This clonotype showed up just a few times. The V and J genes are TRBV27 and TRBJ2-7; D is perhaps TRBD1 or TRBD2 (7 bases each). Trimming cost V 2 bases and J 6 bases, with 26 bases left between them. Germline lookup yields CDR1 MNHEY and CDR2 SMNVEV (reference sequence). The CDR3 spans 18 residues. DNA for the CDR3: TGTGCCAGCAGTTTAATTCGTCGTTCGCGACAGGGAGGGCGCGAGCAGTACTTC. It is translated as CASSLIRRSRQGGREQYF.

This clonotype was seen many times. The chain links TRBV13 to TRBJ2-7; D remains unclear. The germline CDR1 and CDR2 sequences are PRHDT and FYEKMQ (reference sequence). The length of the CDR3 is 12 residues. V lost 0 bases to trimming and J lost 5 bases, with 5 bases between them. The chain's CDR3 is CASSLGQNEQYF. CDR3 DNA sequence: TGTGCCAGCAGCTTAGGTCAGAACGAGCAGTACTTC.

On this clonotype: This clone may be a read error of a much larger clone one base away. J is TRBJ2-5 and V is TRBV9, with D possibly matching TRBD1 (6 bases). Germline V gene lookup returns CDR1 SGDLS and CDR2 YYNGEE. V gave up 8 bases and J gave up 4 bases, with 9 bases separating them. The CDR3 sequence is 11 residues long. CDR3 sequence reads: CASGGGETQYF. In DNA, the CDR3 is TGTGCCAGTGGGGGCGGAGAGACCCAGTACTTC.

This clonotype was detected ten times or more. This chain uses TRBV7-8 with TRBJ2-2, with a weak D call TRBD2 (7 bases). V was cut by 6 bases and J by 2 bases, with 10 bases left in between. The length of the CDR3 is 14 residues. Germline V gene sequence: CDR1 SGHVS, CDR2 FQNEAQ. The CDR3 region has the DNA TGTGCCAGCAGGAGCGGGACAAACACCGGGGAGCTGTTTTTT. The encoded protein is CASRSGTNTGELFF.

This clonotype was seen ten or more times. The chain employs TRBV5-6 and TRBJ2-7, with D possibly called TRBD1 or TRBD2 (5 bases each). CDR1 and CDR2 from the germline V gene are SGHDT and YYEEEE. There are 12 residues in the CDR3. V lost 3 bases and J lost 7, with 11 bases in between. The CDR3 here is CASSWGRGEQYF. CDR3 DNA: TGTGCCAGCAGCTGGGGACGAGGGGAGCAGTACTTC.

Notes on this clonotype: A much larger clone differs from this one at a single base, so this may be a read error. The chain is built from TRBV24-1 and TRBJ1-1, with D tentatively TRBD1 (5 bases). The CDR3 loop spans 15 amino acids. Germline-derived CDR1 and CDR2 are KGHDR and SFDVKD. The CDR3 reads CATSDIRGEDTEALF. The DNA of the CDR3 is TGTGCCACCAGTGATATTCGGGGTGAGGACACTGAAGCTCTCTTT.

This clonotype was observed a handful of times. The chain joins TRBV20-1 to TRBJ2-5; 8 bases fit TRBD2. From germline, CDR1 is DFQATT and CDR2 SNEGSKA (reference sequence). The CDR3 is 15 residues long. The junction had 9 bases not matched to a gene; V was cut back by 1 base and J by 5 bases. This CDR3 is CSARAPGLGMETQYF. In nucleotides, the CDR3 is TGCAGTGCTAGAGCCCCGGGACTAGGGATGGAGACCCAGTACTTC.

Points on this clonotype: This likely comes from a read error, as the CDR3 has no conserved phenylalanine or tryptophan at its end. This chain uses TRBV6-1 with TRBJ2-7; no clear D. CDR1 is MNHNS and CDR2 is SASEGT in the germline V gene. The CDR3 sequence is 14 residues long. The V end lost 4 bases, the J end lost 3 bases, and 13 bases lay between the germline ends. CDR3 coding DNA: TGTGCCAGCAGTGTATATTCGGGCGGCTACGAGCAGTACCTC. Encoded protein: CASSVYSGGYEQYL.

This clonotype was picked up many times. This chain joins TRBV2 and TRBJ2-1, with D tentatively TRBD2 (5 bases). The CDR3 totals 13 residues. Deletions cut 3 bases from V and 9 bases from J, with 12 bases between. Germline CDR1 and CDR2: SNHLY and FYNNEI. CDR3 in amino acids: CASSEGEAGEQFF. The CDR3 DNA reads TGTGCCAGCAGTGAGGGTGAGGCGGGTGAGCAGTTCTTC.

With respect to this clonotype: A much larger clone lies one base from this, so it may be a read error. The rearrangement links TRBV5-3 to TRBJ2-7; D is possibly TRBD1 (6 bases). TRBV5-3 is filed as an ORF, its function uncertain. CDR3 length equals 14 residues. CDR3 DNA sequence: TGTGCCAGCAGCGTGACAGGCGGAGTCTACGGGCAGTACTTC. Translating gives CASSVTGGVYGQYF.

The chain has TRBV6-2 or TRBV6-3 and TRBJ1-4; D is uncertain. The V end lost 2 bases, the J end lost 12 bases, and 13 bases lay between the germline ends. CDR1 MNHEY and CDR2 SVGEGT come from the germline V gene. The CDR3 totals 13 residues. This CDR3 reads CASSYGPGEELFF. The CDR3 nucleotides are TGTGCCAGCAGTTACGGCCCGGGCGAAGAACTGTTTTTT.

Many counts were recorded for this clonotype. The chain joins TRBV2 to TRBJ2-5; D uncertain. This CDR3 region has 13 residues. V lost 5 bases, J lost 3 bases, and 10 bases lay in between. CDR1 is SNHLY and CDR2 is FYNNEI in the germline V gene. The CDR3 is CASSKFWEETQYF. In DNA, the CDR3 is TGTGCCAGCAGTAAATTTTGGGAAGAGACCCAGTACTTC.

This clonotype was seen many times. The chain carries TRBV29-1 and TRBJ2-7; D is perhaps TRBD1 (6 bases). The germline CDR1 and CDR2 sequences are SQVTM and ANQGSEA. V was clipped by 5 bases and J by 5 bases, with 19 bases between them. The CDR3 consists of 14 residues. CDR3 bases: TGCAGCGTTCATGGGGACACCCGGATCGACGAGCAGTACTTC. Translated, it gives CSVHGDTRIDEQYF.